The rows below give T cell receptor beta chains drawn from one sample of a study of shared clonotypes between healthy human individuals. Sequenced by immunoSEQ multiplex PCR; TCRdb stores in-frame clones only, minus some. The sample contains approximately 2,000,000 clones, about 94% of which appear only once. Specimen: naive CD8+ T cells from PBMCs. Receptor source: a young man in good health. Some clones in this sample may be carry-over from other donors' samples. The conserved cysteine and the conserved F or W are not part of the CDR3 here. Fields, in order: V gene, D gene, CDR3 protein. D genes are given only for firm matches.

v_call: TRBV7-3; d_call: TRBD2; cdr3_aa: ASSNGLAGLHEQF
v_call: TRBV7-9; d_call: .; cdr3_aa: ASSPNPLRREETQY
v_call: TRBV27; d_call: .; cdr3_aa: ASSLIGPAGTSSYEQY
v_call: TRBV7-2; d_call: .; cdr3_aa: ASSLFVNTEAF
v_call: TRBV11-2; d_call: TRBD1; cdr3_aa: ASSFGTGLSGANVLT
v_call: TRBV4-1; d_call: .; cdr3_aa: ASSQVSGGWDYT
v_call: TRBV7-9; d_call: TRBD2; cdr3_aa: ASSTTPGLAGTGELF
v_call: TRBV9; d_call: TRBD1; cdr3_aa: ASSPQQGIREKLF
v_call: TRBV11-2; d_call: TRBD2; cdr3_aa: ASSSTGTNQYNEQF
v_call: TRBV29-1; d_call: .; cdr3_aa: SVEDGGPLYGYT
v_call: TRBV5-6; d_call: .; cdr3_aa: ASSEWGRLVNEQF
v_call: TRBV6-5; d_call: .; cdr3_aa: ASSREVRGDTQY
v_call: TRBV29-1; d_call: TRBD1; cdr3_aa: SVVHEKGAGYGYT
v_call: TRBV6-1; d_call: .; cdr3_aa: ASSEKPYPQIKETQY
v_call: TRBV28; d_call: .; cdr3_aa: ASSQLDGYEQY
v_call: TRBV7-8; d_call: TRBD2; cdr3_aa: ASSQPGLAVTDTQY
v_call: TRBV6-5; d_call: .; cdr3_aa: ASSYRGGTEAF
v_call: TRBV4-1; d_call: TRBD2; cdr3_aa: ASSPTSGSRNEQF
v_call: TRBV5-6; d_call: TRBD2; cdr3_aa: ASSLEGTSGSYEQY
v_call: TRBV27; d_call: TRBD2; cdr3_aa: ASSELAGGYYNEQF
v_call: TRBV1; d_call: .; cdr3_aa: TSSQVQHRGETQY
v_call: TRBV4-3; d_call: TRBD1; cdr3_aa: ASSQGVGGDQPQH
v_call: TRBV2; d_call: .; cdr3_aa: ASSGYSGLNTDTQY